Below, one T cell receptor beta chain is given with its context. This sample is drawn from a study of blood T cell repertoires in COVID-19. About the study: Whether acute or convalescent, the COVID-19 samples came from the United States, Italy and Spain. T cells, B-cell-depleted T cells, or PBMCs supplied cDNA or gDNA.

CDR3 length equals 13 residues. The germline CDR1 and CDR2 sequences are SNHLY and FYNNEI. Trimming took 6 bases from V and 4 from J; bases not matched to a gene: 3. Sequenced by immunoSEQ multiplex PCR; TCRdb stores in-frame clones only, minus some. This table holds some 96,000 clones, 91% found once. This receptor was taken from a man in his fifties with active COVID-19. The V gene is TRBV2, the J gene TRBJ1-1; 9 bases map to TRBD1. The sample was peripheral blood. The CDR3 sequence: CASRGTGFTEAFF. The CDR3 nucleotides read TGTGCCAGCAGAGGGACAGGGTTCACTGAAGCTTTCTTT.